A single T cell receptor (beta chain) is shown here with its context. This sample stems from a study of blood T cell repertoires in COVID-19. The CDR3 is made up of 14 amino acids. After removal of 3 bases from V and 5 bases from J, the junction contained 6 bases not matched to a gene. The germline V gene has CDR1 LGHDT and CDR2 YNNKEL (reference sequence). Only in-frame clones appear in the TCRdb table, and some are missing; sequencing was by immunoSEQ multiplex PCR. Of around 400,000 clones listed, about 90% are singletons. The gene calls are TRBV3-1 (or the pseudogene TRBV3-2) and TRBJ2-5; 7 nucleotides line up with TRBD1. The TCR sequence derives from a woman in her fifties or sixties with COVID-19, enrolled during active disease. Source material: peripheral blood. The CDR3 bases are TGTGCCAGCAGCCAGGAGCAGGGGGTGGAGACCCAGTACTTC. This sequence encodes CASSQEQGVETQYF.